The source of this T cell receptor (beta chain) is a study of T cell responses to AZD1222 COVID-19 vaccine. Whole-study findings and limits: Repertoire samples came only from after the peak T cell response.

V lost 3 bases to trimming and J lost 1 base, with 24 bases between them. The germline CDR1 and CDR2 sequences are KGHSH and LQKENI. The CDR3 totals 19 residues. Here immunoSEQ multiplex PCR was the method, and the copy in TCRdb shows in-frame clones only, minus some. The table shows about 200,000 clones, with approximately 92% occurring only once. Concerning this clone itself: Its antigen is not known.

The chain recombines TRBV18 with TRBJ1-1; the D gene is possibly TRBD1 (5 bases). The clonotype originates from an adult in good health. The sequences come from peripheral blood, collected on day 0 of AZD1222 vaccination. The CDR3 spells CASSPRNLVRDGANTEAFF. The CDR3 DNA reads TGTGCCAGCTCACCGCGGAACCTAGTAAGGGACGGGGCGAACACTGAAGCTTTCTTT. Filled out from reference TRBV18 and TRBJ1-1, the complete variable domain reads NAGVMQNPRHLVRRRGQEARLRCSPMKGHSHVYWYRQLPEEGLKFMVYLQKENIIDESGMPKERFSAEFPKEGPSILRIQQVVRGDSAAYFCASSPRNLVRDGANTEAFFGQGTRLTVV.